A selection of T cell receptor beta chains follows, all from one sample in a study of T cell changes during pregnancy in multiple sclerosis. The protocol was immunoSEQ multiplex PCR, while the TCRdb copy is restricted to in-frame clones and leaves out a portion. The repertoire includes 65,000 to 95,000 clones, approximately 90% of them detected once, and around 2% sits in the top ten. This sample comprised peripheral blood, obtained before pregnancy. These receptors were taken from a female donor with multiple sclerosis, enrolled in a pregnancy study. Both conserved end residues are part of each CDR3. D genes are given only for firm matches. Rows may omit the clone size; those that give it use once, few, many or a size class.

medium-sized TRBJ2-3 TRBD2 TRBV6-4 TGTGCCAGCAGTGAGGCTAGCGGGGGTCTGGGCACAGATACGCAGTATTTT CASSEASGGLGTDTQYF
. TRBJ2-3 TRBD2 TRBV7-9 TGTGCCAGCAGCCCGAAACTAGCGTTATTTACTAGCACAGATACGCAGTATTTT CASSPKLALFTSTDTQYF
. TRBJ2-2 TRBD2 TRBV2 TGTGCCAGCAGTGGCGGAAGCGGGGGGCCCGGGGAGCTGTTTTTT CASSGGSGGPGELFF
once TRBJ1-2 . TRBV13 TGTGCCAGCAGCCCCCCCGCGGCTAACTATGGCTACACCTTC CASSPPAANYGYTF
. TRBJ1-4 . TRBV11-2 TGTGCCAGCAGCCCTACGCCAACTAATGAAAAACTGTTTTTT CASSPTPTNEKLFF
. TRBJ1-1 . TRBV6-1 TGTGCCAGCATTATGCGGGGGGGGAACACTGAAGCTTTCTTT CASIMRGGNTEAFF
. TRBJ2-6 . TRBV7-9 TGTGCCAGCAGCTTGAGGGCGGTAGGAAGCTCTGGGGCCAACGTCCTGACTTTC CASSLRAVGSSGANVLTF
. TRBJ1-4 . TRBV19 TGTGCCAGTAGTGTGTGGGCGACTAATGAAAAACTGTTTTTT CASSVWATNEKLFF
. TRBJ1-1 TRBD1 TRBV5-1 TGCGCCAGCAGCCCAGGGACAGTCTCGATGAACACTGAAGCTTTCTTT CASSPGTVSMNTEAFF
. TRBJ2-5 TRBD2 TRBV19 TGTGCCAGTAGTCTAAGCGGGGTAGAGACCCAGTACTTC CASSLSGVETQYF
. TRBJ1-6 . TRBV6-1 TGTGCCAGCACCCAAACGGGGGGAGAGTCACCCCTCCACTTT CASTQTGGESPLHF
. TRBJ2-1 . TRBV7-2 TGTGCCAGCGTTACGGCGGTTAGCTCCTACAATGAGCAGTTCTTC CASVTAVSSYNEQFF
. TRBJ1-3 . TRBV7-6 TGTGCCAGCAGCTTAGGCAGGGTCTCTGGAAACACCATATATTTT CASSLGRVSGNTIYF
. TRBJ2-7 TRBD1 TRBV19 TGTGCCAGTAGTACAATCATGACAGGGGCCTACGAGCAGTACTTC CASSTIMTGAYEQYF
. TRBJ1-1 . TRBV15 TGTGCCACCAGCAGGGCAAGCACTGAAGCTTTCTTT CATSRASTEAFF
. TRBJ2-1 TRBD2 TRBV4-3 TGCGCCAGCAGCCTGACTAGCGGGGGGGCCCTCGAGCAGTTCTTC CASSLTSGGALEQFF
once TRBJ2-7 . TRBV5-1 TGCGCCAGTCAACTAAGGGGTTCAGGGCTAGACGAGCAGTACTTC CASQLRGSGLDEQYF
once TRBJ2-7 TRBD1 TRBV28 TGTGCCAGCATTGCGTGGGGACAGAGCTCCTACGAGCAGTACTTC CASIAWGQSSYEQYF
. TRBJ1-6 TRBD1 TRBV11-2 TGTGCCAGCAGCTGGGACAGGGGGCGTTATACGGGTTCACCCCTCCACTTT CASSWDRGRYTGSPLHF
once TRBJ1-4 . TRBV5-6 TGTGCCAGCAGCTTGGAGAGGTACACTAATGAAAAACTGTTTTTT CASSLERYTNEKLFF
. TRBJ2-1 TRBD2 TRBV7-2 TGTGCCAGCAGCTTAAGACTAGCGGGGTACAATGAGCAGTTCTTC CASSLRLAGYNEQFF
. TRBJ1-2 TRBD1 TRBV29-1 TGCAGCGTTGAGAAGGGACAGGGCTATGGCTACACCTTC CSVEKGQGYGYTF
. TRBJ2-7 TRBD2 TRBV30 TGTGCCTGGAGGGGTAGCGGGAGTCCCTACGAGCAGTACTTC CAWRGSGSPYEQYF
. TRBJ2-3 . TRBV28 TGTGCCAGCAGTCTCCCGACGGGGTGGGGTCCCCCCTTCACAGATACGCAGTATTTT CASSLPTGWGPPFTDTQYF
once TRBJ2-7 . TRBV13 TGTGCCAGCAGCTTAGCTACGTCATTAATCTCCTACGAGCAGTACTTC CASSLATSLISYEQYF
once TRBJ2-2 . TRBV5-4 TGTGCCAGCAGCTCCCTTTACGGGGAGCTGTTTTTT CASSSLYGELFF
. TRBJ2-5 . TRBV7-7 TGTGCTAGCAGCTCTACCGGGAGCACGGCGGCCCAGTACTTC CASSSTGSTAAQYF
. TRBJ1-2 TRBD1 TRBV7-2 TGTGCCAGCAGCTTAGGCCCCCGGGACAGGCACTATGGCTACACCTTC CASSLGPRDRHYGYTF
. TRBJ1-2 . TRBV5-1 TGCGCCAGCAGCCATGGCTACGGAGGTGGCTACACCTTC CASSHGYGGGYTF
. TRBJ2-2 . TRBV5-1 TGCGCCAGCAGCTTGGTAACCTCCGGAGGGACCGGGGAGCTGTTTTTT CASSLVTSGGTGELFF
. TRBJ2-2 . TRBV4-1 TGCGCCAGCAGCCCGATGCGCGCCGGGGAGCTGTTTTTT CASSPMRAGELFF
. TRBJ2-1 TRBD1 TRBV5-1 TGCGCCAGCAGGCAGGGGGCAGGCAATGAGCAGTTCTTC CASRQGAGNEQFF
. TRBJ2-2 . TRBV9 TGTGCCAGCAGCGTGCGGGCGGACACCGGGGAGCTGTTTTTT CASSVRADTGELFF
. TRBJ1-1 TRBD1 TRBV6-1 TGTGCCAGCACCCGACAGGGGGACTGTGCTTTCTTT CASTRQGDCAFF
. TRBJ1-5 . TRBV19 TGTGCCAGTAGTGCGAGGGGGGGGAGCAATCAGCCCCAGCATTTT CASSARGGSNQPQHF